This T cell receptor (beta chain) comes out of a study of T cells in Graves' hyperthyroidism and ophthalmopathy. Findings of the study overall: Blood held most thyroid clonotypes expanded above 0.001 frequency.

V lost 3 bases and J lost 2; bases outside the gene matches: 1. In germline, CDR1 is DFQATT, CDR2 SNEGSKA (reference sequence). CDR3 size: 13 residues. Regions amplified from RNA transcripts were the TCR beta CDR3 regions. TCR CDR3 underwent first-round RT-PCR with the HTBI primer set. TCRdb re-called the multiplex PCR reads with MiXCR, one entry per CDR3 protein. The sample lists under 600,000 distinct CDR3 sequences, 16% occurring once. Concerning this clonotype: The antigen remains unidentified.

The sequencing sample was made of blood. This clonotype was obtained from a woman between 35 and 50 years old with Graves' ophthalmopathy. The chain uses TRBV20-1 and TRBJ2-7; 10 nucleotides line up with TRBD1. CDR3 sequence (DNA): TGCAGTGCTAGGACAGGGGGCCCCTACGAGCAGTACTTC. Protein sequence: CSARTGGPYEQYF.